This record concerns one T cell receptor beta chain sequence. What it recognizes is unknown. This CDR3 is missing its conserved last phenylalanine or tryptophan, likely due to a read error. Before thyroid surgery, none of the patients had received any treatment. TCRdb reprocessed the PCR reads via MiXCR. This table holds about 5,800 clones, around a fifth found once. The data were obtained in a study of metastatic and nonmetastatic thyroid tumors. Study findings and constraints: According to reports, the diversity of TCR beta was significantly higher in malignant thyroid tumors than in benign nodules, and this held in both blood and tumor samples.

V lost 5 bases and J 1 base, leaving 20 bases between the germline ends. The CDR3 loop spans 17 amino acids. Germline V gene lookup returns CDR1 SNHLY and CDR2 FYNNEI. The TCR originated in a female donor with papillary thyroid cancer or a benign thyroid nodule (not recorded which). Some clones in this sample may be carry-over from other donors' samples. The rearrangement joins TRBV2 to TRBJ2-5; D is unclear. What was sequenced was adjacent normal tissue. The CDR3 DNA is TGTGCCAGCAGTCGATTGGCAGCGTGGTTCGTCCAAGAGACCCAGTACGTC. Its protein product is CASSRLAAWFVQETQYV.